This T cell receptor beta chain was identified during a study of shared clonotypes between healthy human individuals. Only in-frame clones appear in the TCRdb table, and some are missing; sequencing was by immunoSEQ multiplex PCR. The sample lists 2 million or so clones; 90% to 95% were seen once. The CDR3 loop spans 19 amino acids. V shed 5 bases and J 9 bases; nucleotides not matched to a gene: 22. CDR1 is SGHAT and CDR2 is FQNNGV in the germline V gene. Study-wide results and limits: A small donor pool kept down the genetic and exposure-history diversity that was represented. Inspection by rarefaction showed sorted-subset sequencing to be incomplete despite large depth.

As concerns this clone: No antigen is known for it.

Input material: naive CD4+ T cells sorted from blood. As for subset: CD45RA+ positively selected. This chain links TRBV11-2 with TRBJ1-6; 7 bases line up with TRBD1. The sequence was collected from a man aged 18 to 35 in good health. CDR3 nucleotide sequence: TGTGCCAGCAGCCCCCGTACCAAGGACAGGCAAATAGGGGTTTCACCCCTCCACTTT. This codes for CASSPRTKDRQIGVSPLHF. The full variable domain, in which reference TRBV11-2 and TRBJ1-6 provide the parts outside the CDR3, is EAGVAQSPRYKIIEKRQSVAFWCNPISGHATLYWYQQILGQGPKLLIQFQNNGVVDDSQLPKDRFSAERLKGVDSTLKIQPAKLEDSAVYLCASSPRTKDRQIGVSPLHFGNGTRLTVT.